This T cell receptor (beta chain) was profiled in a study of CD8+ T cells in alopecia areata. As to this clone: What it recognizes is unknown.

General study findings and limits: Lesional scalp, especially alopecia totalis/universalis, showed higher clonality than normal scalp.

Sequencing used cDNA as its template, made by extracting RNA and reverse transcribing it. The repertoire was sequenced with immunoSEQ multiplex PCR; TCRdb's copy has only in-frame clones and lacks some. Here the sample spans some 30,000 clones, about two thirds being singletons. The V gene end was trimmed by 6 bases and the J gene end by 6 bases; junction bases not matched to a gene: 10. Germline assignment: CDR1 SGHNT and CDR2 YYREEE (reference sequence). CDR3 length: 15 amino acids. The specimen was NKG2D-high CD8+ T cells sorted from blood. This chain joins TRBV5-4 and TRBJ2-3, with 10 bases identical to TRBD2. This receptor was taken from a human donor with alopecia areata. The CDR3 DNA is TGTGCCAGCACCCTAAGACTAGCGGGTGGTGATACGCAGTATTTT. Protein product: CASTLRLAGGDTQYF.